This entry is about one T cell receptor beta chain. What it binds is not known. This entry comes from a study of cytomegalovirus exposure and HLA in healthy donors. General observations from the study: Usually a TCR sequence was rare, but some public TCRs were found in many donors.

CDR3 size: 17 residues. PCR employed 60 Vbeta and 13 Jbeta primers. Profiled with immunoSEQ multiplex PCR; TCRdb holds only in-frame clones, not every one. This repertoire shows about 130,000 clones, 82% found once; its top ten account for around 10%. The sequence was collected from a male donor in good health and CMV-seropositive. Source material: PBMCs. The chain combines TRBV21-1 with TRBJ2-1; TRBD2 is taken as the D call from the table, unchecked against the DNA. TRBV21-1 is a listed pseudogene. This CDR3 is CASSPHSSGVSYNEQFF. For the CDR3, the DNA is TGTGCCAGCAGCCCTCATAGTAGCGGAGTCTCCTACAATGAGCAGTTCTTC.